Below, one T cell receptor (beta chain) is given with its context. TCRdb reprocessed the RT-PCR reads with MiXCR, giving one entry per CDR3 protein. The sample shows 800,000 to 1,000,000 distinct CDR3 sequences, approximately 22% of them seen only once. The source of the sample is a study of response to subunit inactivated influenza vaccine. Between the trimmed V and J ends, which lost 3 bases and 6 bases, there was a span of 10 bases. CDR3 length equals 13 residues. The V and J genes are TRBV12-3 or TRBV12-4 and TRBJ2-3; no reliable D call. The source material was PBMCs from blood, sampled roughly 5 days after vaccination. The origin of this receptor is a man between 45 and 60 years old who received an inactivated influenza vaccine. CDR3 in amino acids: CASSFSSFDTQYF. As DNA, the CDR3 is TGTGCCAGCAGTTTTAGTAGTTTCGATACGCAGTATTTT.